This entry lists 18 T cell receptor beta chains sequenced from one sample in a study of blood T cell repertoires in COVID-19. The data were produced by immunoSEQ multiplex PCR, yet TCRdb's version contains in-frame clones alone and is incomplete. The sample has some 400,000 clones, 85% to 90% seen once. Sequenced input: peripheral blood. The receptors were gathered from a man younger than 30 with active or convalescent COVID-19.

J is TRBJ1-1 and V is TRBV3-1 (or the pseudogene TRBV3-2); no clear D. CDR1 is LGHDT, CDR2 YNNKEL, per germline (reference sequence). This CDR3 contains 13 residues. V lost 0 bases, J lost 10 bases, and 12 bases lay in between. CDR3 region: CASSQDGPVRAFF. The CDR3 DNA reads TGTGCCAGCAGCCAAGATGGGCCAGTCAGAGCTTTCTTT.

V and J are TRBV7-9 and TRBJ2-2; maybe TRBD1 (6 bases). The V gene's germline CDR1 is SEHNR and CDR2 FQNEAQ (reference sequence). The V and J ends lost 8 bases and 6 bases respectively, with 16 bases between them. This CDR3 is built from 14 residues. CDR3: CASGPYRVAGELFF. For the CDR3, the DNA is TGTGCCAGCGGGCCCTACAGGGTCGCCGGGGAGCTGTTTTTT. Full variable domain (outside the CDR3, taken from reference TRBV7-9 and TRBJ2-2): DTGVSQNPRHKITKRGQNVTFRCDPISEHNRLYWYRQTLGQGPEFLTYFQNEAQLEKSRLLSDRFSAERPKGSFSTLEIQRTEQGDSAMYLCASGPYRVAGELFFGEGSRLTVL.

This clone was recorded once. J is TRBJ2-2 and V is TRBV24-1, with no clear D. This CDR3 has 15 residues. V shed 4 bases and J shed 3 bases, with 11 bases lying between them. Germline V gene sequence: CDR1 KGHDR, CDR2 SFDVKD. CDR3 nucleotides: TGTGCCACCAGTGAACAAGACATTTACACCGGGGAGCTGTTTTTT. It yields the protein CATSEQDIYTGELFF.

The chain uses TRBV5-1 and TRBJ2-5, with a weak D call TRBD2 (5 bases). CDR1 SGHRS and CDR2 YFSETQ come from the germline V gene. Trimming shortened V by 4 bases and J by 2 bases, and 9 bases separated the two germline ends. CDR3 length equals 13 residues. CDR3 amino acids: CASSRRGQETQYF. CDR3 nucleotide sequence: TGCGCCAGCAGCCGCCGGGGTCAAGAGACCCAGTACTTC.

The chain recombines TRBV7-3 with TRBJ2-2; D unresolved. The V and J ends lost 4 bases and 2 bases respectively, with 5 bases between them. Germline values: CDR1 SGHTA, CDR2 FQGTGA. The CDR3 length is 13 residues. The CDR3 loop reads CASSYTNTGELFF. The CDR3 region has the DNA TGTGCCAGCAGCTACACAAACACCGGGGAGCTGTTTTTT. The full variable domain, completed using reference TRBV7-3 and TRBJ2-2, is GAGVSQTPSNKVTEKGKYVELRCDPISGHTALYWYRQSLGQGPEFLIYFQGTGAADDSGLPNDRFFAVRPEGSVSTLKIQRTERGDSAVYLCASSYTNTGELFFGEGSRLTVL.

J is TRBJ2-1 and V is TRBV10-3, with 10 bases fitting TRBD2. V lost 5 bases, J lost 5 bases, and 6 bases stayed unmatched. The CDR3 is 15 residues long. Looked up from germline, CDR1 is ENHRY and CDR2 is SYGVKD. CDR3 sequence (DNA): TGTGCCATCAGTCTAGCGGGAGCCGGTAACAATGAGCAGTTCTTC. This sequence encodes CAISLAGAGNNEQFF.

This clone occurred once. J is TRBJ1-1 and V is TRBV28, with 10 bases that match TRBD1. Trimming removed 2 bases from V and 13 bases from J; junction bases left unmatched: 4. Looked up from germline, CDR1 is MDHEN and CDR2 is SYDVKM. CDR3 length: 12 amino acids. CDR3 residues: CASSLRGQGDFF. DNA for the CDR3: TGTGCCAGCAGTTTACGTGGACAGGGGGATTTCTTT.

The CDR3 coding sequence is TGTGCCAGCAGTTACTCGATTCTTCCGGGGACAGGTAACCCCCACGAGACCCAGTACTTC. Translation gives CASSYSILPGTGNPHETQYF. The chain links TRBV6-2 or TRBV6-3 to TRBJ2-5; 8 bases fit TRBD1. The ends lost 0 bases at V and 5 bases at J; junction bases unmatched: 20. Germline loops: CDR1 MNHEY, CDR2 SVGEGT. This CDR3 has 20 residues.

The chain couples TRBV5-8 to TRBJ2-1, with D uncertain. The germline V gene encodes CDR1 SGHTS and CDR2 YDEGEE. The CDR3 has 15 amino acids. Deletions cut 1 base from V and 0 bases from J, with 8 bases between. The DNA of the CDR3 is TGTGCCAGCAGCTTGTCCGGTGTCTCCTACAATGAGCAGTTCTTC. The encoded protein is CASSLSGVSYNEQFF.

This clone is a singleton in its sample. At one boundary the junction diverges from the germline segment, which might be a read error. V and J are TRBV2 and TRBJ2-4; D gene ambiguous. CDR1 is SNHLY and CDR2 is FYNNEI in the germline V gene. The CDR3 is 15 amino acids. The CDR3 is CASRDGILAKNIQYF. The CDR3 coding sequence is TGTGCCAGCCGTGACGGTATTCTAGCCAAAAACATTCAGTACTTC.

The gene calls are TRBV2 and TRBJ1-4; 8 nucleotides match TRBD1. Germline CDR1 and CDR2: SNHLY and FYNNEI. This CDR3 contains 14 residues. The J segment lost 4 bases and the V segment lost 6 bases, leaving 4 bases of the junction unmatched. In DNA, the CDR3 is TGTGCCAGCAGAAGACAGGGGATTAATGAAAAACTGTTTTTT. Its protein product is CASRRQGINEKLFF. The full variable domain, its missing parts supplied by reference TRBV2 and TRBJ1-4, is EPEVTQTPSHQVTQMGQEVILRCVPISNHLYFYWYRQILGQKVEFLVSFYNNEISEKSEIFDDQFSVERPDGSNFTLKIRSTKLEDSAMYFCASRRQGINEKLFFGSGTQLSVL.

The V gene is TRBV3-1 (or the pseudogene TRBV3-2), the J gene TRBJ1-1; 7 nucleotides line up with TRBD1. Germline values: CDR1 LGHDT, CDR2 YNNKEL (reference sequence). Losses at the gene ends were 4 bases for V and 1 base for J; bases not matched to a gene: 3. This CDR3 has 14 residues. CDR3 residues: CASSLTGWNTEAFF. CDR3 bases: TGTGCCAGCAGCCTGACAGGGTGGAACACTGAAGCTTTCTTT.

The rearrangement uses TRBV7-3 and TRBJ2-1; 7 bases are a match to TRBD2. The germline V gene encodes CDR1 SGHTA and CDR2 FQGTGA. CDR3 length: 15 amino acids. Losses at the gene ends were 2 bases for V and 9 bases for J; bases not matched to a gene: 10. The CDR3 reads CASSLPTDGTIEQFF. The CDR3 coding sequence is TGTGCCAGCAGCTTACCGACCGACGGGACTATTGAGCAGTTCTTC. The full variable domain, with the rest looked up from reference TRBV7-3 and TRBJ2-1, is GAGVSQTPSNKVTEKGKYVELRCDPISGHTALYWYRQSLGQGPEFLIYFQGTGAADDSGLPNDRFFAVRPEGSVSTLKIQRTERGDSAVYLCASSLPTDGTIEQFFGPGTRLTVL.

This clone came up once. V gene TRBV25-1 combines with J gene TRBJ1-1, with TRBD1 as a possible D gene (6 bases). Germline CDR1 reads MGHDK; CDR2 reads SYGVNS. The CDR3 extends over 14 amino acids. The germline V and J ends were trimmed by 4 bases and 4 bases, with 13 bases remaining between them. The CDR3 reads CASSAATGFTEAFF. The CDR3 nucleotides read TGTGCCAGCAGTGCGGCTACAGGGTTCACTGAAGCTTTCTTT. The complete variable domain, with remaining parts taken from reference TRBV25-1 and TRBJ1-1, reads EADIYQTPRYLVIGTGKKITLECSQTMGHDKMYWYQQDPGMELHLIHYSYGVNSTEKGDLSSESTVSRIRTEHFPLTLESARPSHTSQYLCASSAATGFTEAFFGQGTRLTVV.

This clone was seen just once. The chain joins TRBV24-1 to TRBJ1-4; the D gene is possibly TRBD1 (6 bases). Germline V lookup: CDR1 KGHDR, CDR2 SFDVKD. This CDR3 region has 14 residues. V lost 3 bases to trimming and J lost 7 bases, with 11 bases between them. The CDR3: CATSDGLGGEKLFF. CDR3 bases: TGTGCCACCAGTGATGGGTTAGGGGGTGAAAAACTGTTTTTT.

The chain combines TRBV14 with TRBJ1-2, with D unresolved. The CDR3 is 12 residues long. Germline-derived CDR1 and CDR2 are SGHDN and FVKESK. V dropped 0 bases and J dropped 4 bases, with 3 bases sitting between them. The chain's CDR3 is CASSQDSYGYTF. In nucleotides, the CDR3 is TGTGCCAGCAGCCAAGACTCCTATGGCTACACCTTC.

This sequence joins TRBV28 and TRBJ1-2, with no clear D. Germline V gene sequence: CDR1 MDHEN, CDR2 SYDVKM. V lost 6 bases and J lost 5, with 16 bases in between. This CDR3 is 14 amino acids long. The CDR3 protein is CASSSTTTGYGYTF. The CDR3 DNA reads TGTGCCAGCAGCAGCACGACGACTGGGTATGGCTACACCTTC.

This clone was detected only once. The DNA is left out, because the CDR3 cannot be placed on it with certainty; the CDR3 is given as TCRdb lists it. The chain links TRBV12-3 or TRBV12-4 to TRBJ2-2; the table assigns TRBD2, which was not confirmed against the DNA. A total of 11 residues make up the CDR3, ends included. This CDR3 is CAGRRAGELFF.